The 9 T cell receptor beta chains given below trace back to one sample, sequenced in a study of shared clonotypes between healthy human individuals. Selected positively for CCR7 and CD45RO-negative, naive CD8 cells excluded terminally differentiated effector memory CD45RA+ cells. Profiling relied on immunoSEQ multiplex PCR, and the TCRdb table lists in-frame clones only, not all of them. The sample consists of around 2,000,000 clones, about 95% of them appearing once. Sequenced sample: naive CD8+ T cells sorted from blood. The receptors shown here come from a man between 18 and 29 years old in good health.

The rearrangement uses TRBV15 and TRBJ1-5; TRBD1 matches 7 bases. Trimming removed 4 bases from V and 5 bases from J; junction bases left unmatched: 8. CDR1 LNHNV and CDR2 YYDKDF come from the germline V gene (reference sequence). There are 15 residues in the CDR3. As DNA, the CDR3 is TGTGCCACCAGCATGGGCGGGCAGGGGGATCAGCCCCAGCATTTT. Translation: CATSMGGQGDQPQHF.

In regard to this clone: Other DNA sequences in the same sample also yield this CDR3. The genes are TRBV7-9 and TRBJ2-7, with D perhaps TRBD2 (5 bases). Trimming removed 0 bases at V and 7 bases at J, with 7 bases between. This CDR3 region has 12 residues. The germline V gene has CDR1 SEHNR and CDR2 FQNEAQ (reference sequence). CDR3 DNA sequence: TGTGCCAGCAGCTTAGCCGGGGAAGAGCAGTACTTC. Translation: CASSLAGEEQYF.

This chain links TRBV5-1 with TRBJ2-1; TRBD2 agrees at 8 bases. CDR1 and CDR2 (germline): SGHRS, YFSETQ. V shed 4 bases, J shed 6 bases, and the junction held 18 bases outside the gene matches. The CDR3 is 18 amino acids. In nucleotides, the CDR3 is TGCGCCAGCAGCCCCCGCGGGACTAGTGGAGATCTGATCAATGAGCAGTTCTTC. It codes for CASSPRGTSGDLINEQFF.

The V and J genes are TRBV6-5 and TRBJ2-1; the match to TRBD1 covers 9 bases. There are 15 residues in the CDR3. V dropped 3 bases and J dropped 4; count of bases not matched to a gene: 4. Germline CDR1 and CDR2: MNHEY and SVGAGI. The CDR3 sequence is CASSYPTGGYNEQFF. CDR3 in DNA: TGTGCCAGCAGTTATCCGACAGGGGGGTACAATGAGCAGTTCTTC.

This CDR3 reads CASSLALDSYTF. DNA for the CDR3: TGTGCCAGCAGCTTAGCCCTGGATAGCTACACCTTC. The chain recombines TRBV7-9 with TRBJ1-2, with D unresolved. Trimming shortened V by 0 bases and J by 9 bases, and 8 bases separated the two germline ends. This CDR3 has 12 amino acids. Germline V gene sequence: CDR1 SEHNR, CDR2 FQNEAQ (reference sequence).

The chain recombines TRBV13 with TRBJ2-7; TRBD1 matches at 8 bases. Trimming removed 0 bases from V and 3 bases from J; junction bases left unmatched: 7. From germline, CDR1 is PRHDT and CDR2 FYEKMQ (reference sequence). CDR3 size: 16 residues. DNA for the CDR3: TGTGCCAGCAGCTTAGGTGAGCAACAGGGGGGCTACGAGCAGTACTTC. This gives the protein CASSLGEQQGGYEQYF.

The V and J genes are TRBV25-1 and TRBJ1-5; 7 bases match TRBD1. There are 15 residues in the CDR3. Germline CDR1 reads MGHDK; CDR2 reads SYGVNS. Trimming at V came to 6 bases and at J to 5 bases, leaving 10 bases not matched to a gene. The CDR3 DNA reads as TGTGCCAGCAGCGCAGACAGGGTGGTGGATCAGCCCCAGCATTTT. Translation: CASSADRVVDQPQHF.

This clone came up once. The chain has TRBV5-6 and TRBJ2-7, with D possibly TRBD1 on 6 matching bases. Looked up from germline, CDR1 is SGHDT and CDR2 is YYEEEE. V was trimmed by 4 bases and J by 4 bases, leaving 15 bases between them. CDR3 length: 14 amino acids. The CDR3 DNA is TGTGCCAGCAGCCCCGGGACAAAGGTATACGAGCAGTACTTC. Protein sequence: CASSPGTKVYEQYF.

This chain connects TRBV6-5 to TRBJ2-7; D call uncertain. V lost 2 bases and J lost 3, with 14 bases in between. This CDR3 is built from 15 residues. Germline CDR1 is MNHEY and CDR2 is SVGAGI. CDR3 bases: TGTGCCAGCAGTTACGGACCAAATGGGGTCTACGAGCAGTACTTC. This translates into CASSYGPNGVYEQYF.